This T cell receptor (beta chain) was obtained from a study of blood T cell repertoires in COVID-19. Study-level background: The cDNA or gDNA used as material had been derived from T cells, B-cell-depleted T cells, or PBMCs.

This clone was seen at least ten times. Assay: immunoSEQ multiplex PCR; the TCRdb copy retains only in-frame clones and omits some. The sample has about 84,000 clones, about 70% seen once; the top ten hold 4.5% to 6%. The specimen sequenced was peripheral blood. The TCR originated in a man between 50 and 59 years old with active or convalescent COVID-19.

The chain's CDR3 is CASSGTGGADGAFF. CDR3 DNA: TGTGCCAGTAGTGGAACAGGGGGCGCCGATGGAGCTTTCTTT. This sequence joins TRBV19 and TRBJ1-1, with TRBD1 identical over 9 bases. CDR1 and CDR2 (germline): LNHDA, SQIVND (reference sequence). This CDR3 is built from 14 residues. Unmatched junction bases numbered 11, after V lost 5 bases and J lost 10 bases.